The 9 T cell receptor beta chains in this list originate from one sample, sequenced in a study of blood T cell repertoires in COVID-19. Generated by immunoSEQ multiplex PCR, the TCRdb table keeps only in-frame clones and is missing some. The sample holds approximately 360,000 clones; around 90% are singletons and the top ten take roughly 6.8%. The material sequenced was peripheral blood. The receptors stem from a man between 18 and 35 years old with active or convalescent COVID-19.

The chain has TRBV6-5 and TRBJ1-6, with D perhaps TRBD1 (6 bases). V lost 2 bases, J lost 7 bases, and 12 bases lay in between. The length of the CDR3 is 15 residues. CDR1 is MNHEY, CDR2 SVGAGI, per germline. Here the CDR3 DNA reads TGTGCCAGCAGTTACCGTAGGGGGATCAATTCACCCCTCCACTTT. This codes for CASSYRRGINSPLHF.

The CDR3 here is CASSQAGLGETQYF. In nucleotides, the CDR3 is TGCGCCAGCAGCCAAGCAGGGTTGGGAGAGACCCAGTACTTC. J is TRBJ2-5 and V is TRBV4-1, with D possibly being TRBD1 (5 bases). The CDR3 spans 14 residues. From germline, CDR1 is MGHRA and CDR2 YSYEKL. Trimming stripped 1 base from V and 4 bases from J, with 10 bases between.

CDR3 bases: TGTGCCAGCTCACCTATTTTGCGACTAGCGGGGGACCTCGGCACAGATACGCAGTATTTT. It is translated as CASSPILRLAGDLGTDTQYF. The chain combines TRBV18 with TRBJ2-3; TRBD2 agrees at 12 bases. CDR3 size: 20 residues. V lost 3 bases, J lost 1 base, and 14 bases stayed unmatched. Germline-derived CDR1 and CDR2 are KGHSH and LQKENI.

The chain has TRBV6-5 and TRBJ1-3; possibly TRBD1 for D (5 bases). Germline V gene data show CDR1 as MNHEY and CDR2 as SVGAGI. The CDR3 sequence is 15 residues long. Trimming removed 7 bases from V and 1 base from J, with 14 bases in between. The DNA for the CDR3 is TGTGCCAGCACCCAGGGTGCCTTTTCTGGAAACACCATATATTTT. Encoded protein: CASTQGAFSGNTIYF.

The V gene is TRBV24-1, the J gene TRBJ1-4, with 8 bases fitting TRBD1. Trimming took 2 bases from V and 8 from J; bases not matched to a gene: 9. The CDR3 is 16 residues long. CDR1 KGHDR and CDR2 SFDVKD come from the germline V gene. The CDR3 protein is CATSDSDQGAGEKLFF. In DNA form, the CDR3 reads TGTGCCACCAGTGATTCAGACCAGGGGGCAGGAGAAAAACTGTTTTTT.

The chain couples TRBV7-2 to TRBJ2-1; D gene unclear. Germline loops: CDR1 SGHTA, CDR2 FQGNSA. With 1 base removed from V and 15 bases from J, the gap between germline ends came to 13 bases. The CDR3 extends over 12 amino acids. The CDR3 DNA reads TGTGCCAGCAGCTTAGATTTCCCTGCGGCGTTCTTC. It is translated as CASSLDFPAAFF.

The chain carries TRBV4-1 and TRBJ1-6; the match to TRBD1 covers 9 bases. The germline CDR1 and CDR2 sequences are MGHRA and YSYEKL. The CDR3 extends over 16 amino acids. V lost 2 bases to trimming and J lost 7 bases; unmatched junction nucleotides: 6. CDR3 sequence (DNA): TGCGCCAGCAGCCAACAGGGACAGGGAGGGAATTCACCCCTCCACTTT. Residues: CASSQQGQGGNSPLHF.

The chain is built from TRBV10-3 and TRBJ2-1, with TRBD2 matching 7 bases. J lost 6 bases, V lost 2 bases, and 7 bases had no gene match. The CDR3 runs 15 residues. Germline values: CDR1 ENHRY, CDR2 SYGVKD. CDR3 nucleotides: TGTGCCATCAGTGAGAGGGAGGGGCGCCTCAATGAGCAGTTCTTC. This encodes CAISEREGRLNEQFF.

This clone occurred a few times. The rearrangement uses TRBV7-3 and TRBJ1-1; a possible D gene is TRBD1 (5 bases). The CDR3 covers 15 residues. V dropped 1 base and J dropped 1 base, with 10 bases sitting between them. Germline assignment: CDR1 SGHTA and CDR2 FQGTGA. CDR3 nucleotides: TGTGCCAGCAGCTTAATGGCGACAGAGAACACTGAAGCTTTCTTT. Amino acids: CASSLMATENTEAFF.